The T cell receptor beta chain under discussion was sequenced for a study of regulatory T cells in long-lasting Graves disease. Whole-study findings and limits: Whereas new patients shared some 990 public clonotypes, persistent patients shared more, at 2,500 to 3,500. Rather than thyroid tissue, only peripheral blood underwent study.

The CDR3 spans 12 residues. In germline, CDR1 is MDHEN, CDR2 SYDVKM. Deletions cut 8 bases from V and 11 bases from J, with 18 bases between. The table lists this clonotype with many counts. The target antigen is unknown. Building of the TCR beta libraries involved iRepertoire HTBI primers and Arm-PCR of CDR3 regions. In TCRdb, the multiplex PCR reads were re-called with MiXCR into one record per CDR3 protein. In the table there are 200,000 to 250,000 distinct CDR3 sequences, roughly 19% of which are singletons. Time point of the sample: newly diagnosed GD, antithyroid drugs for less than 3 months. PBMC-extracted RNA yielded the TCR library. The same data also went into a second study, on T cells in Graves' hyperthyroidism and ophthalmopathy. As that report states: HTBI primers were used for first-round RT-PCR of the TCR CDR3.

The chain links TRBV28 to TRBJ1-2; a weak D match, TRBD1 (5 bases). The clonotype comes from a young woman with Graves disease. Specimen: peripheral blood mononuclear cells (PBMCs), collected at new diagnosis, from a patient treated with antithyroid drugs. CDR3: CASGRAEGRYTF. The CDR3 nucleotides are TGTGCCAGCGGCCGTGCGGAGGGGCGGTACACCTTC.